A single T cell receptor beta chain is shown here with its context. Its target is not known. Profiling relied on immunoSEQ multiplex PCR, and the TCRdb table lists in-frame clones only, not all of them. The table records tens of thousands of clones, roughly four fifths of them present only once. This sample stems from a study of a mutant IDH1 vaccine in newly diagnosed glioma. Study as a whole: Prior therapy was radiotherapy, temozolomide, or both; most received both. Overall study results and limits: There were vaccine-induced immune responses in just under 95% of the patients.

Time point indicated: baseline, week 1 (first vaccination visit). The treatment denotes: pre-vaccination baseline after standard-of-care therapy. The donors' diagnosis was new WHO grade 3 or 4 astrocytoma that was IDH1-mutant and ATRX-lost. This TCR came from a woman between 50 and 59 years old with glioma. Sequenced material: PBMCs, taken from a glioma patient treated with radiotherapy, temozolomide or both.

This chain's CDR3 is CASSDRNSPLHF. CDR3 in DNA: TGTGCCAGCAGTGACCGGAATTCACCCCTCCACTTT. The chain has TRBV25-1 and TRBJ1-6; D ambiguous. The CDR3 totals 12 residues. Germline CDR1 is MGHDK and CDR2 is SYGVNS. The V end lost 3 bases, the J end lost 7 bases, and 4 bases lay between the germline ends.